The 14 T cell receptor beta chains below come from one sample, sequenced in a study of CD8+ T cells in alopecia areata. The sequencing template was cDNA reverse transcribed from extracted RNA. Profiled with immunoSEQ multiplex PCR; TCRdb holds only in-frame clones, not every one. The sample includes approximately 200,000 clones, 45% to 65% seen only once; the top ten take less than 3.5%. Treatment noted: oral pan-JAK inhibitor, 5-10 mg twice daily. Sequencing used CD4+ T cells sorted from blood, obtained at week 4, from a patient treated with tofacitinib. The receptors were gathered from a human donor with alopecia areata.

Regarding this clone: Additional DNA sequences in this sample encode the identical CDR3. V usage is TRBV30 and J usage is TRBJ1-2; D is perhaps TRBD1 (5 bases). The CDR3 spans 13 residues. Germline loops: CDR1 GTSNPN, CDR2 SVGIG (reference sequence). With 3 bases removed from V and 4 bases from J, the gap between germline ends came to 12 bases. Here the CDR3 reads CAWSGTRGYGYTF. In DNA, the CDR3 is TGTGCCTGGAGCGGGACGAGGGGCTATGGCTACACCTTC.

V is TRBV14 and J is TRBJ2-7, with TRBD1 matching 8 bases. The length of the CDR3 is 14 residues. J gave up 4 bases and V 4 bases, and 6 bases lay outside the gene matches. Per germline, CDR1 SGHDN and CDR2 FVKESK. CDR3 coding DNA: TGTGCCAGCAGCCTCTCAGGGGGCAGGTACGAGCAGTACTTC. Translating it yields CASSLSGGRYEQYF.

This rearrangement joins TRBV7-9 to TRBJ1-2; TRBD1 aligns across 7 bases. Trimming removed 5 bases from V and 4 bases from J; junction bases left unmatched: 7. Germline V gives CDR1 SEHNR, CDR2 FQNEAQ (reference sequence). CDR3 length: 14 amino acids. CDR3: CASSAGQRRYGYTF. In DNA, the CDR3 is TGTGCCAGCAGCGCGGGACAGAGGCGCTATGGCTACACCTTC.

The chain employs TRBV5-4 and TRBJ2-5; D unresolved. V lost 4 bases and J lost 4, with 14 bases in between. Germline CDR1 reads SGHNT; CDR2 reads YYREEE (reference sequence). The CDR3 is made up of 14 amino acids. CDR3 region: CASSPTIIRETQYF. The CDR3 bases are TGTGCCAGCAGCCCGACAATAATTCGAGAGACCCAGTACTTC.

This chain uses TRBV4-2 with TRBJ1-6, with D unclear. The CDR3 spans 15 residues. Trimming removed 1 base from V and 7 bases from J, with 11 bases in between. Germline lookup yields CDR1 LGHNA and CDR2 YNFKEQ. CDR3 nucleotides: TGTGCCAGCAGCCAAGTCTTGGACGGAAATTCACCCCTCCACTTT. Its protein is CASSQVLDGNSPLHF.

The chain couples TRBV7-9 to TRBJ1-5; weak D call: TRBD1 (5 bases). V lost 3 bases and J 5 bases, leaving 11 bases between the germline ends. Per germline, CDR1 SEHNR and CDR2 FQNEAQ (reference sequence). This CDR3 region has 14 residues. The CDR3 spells CASSFRGGDQPQHF. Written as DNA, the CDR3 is TGTGCCAGCAGCTTTAGGGGAGGGGATCAGCCCCAGCATTTT.

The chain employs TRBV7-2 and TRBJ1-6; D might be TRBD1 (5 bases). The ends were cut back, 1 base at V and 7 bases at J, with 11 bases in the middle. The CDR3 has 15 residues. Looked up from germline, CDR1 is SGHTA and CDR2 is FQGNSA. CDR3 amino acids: CASSLGSGQNSPLHF. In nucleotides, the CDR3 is TGTGCCAGCAGCTTAGGGTCAGGGCAGAATTCACCCCTCCACTTT. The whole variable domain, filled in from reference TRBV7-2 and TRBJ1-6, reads GAGVSQSPSNKVTEKGKDVELRCDPISGHTALYWYRQSLGQGLEFLIYFQGNSAPDKSGLPSDRFSAERTGGSVSTLTIQRTQQEDSAVYLCASSLGSGQNSPLHFGNGTRLTVT.

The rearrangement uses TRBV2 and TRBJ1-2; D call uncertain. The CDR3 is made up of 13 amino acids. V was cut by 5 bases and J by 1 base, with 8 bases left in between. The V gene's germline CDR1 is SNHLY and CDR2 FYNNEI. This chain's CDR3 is CASSPPFNYGYTF. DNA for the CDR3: TGTGCCAGCAGTCCCCCCTTTAACTATGGCTACACCTTC.

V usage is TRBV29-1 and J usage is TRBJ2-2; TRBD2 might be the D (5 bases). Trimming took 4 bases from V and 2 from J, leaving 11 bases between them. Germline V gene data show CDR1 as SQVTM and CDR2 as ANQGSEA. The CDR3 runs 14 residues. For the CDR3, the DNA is TGCAGCGTTGGCGGACGGGGTAACACCGGGGAGCTGTTTTTT. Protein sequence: CSVGGRGNTGELFF.

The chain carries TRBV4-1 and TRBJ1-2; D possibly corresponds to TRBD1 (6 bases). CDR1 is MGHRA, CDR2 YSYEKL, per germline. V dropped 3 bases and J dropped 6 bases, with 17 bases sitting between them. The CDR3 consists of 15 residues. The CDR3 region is CASSHRATGADGYTF. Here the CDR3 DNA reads TGCGCCAGCAGCCACCGAGCGACGGGGGCCGATGGCTACACCTTC.

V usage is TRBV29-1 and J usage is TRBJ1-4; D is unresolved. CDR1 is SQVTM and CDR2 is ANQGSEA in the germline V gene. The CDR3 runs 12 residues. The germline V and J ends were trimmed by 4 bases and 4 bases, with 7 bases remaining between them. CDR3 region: CSVGTLNEKLFF. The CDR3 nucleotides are TGCAGCGTTGGAACCCTTAATGAAAAACTGTTTTTT. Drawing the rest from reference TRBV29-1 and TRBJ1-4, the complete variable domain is SAVISQKPSRDICQRGTSLTIQCQVDSQVTMMFWYRQQPGQSLTLIATANQGSEATYESGFVIDKFPISRPNLTFSTLTVSNMSPEDSSIYLCSVGTLNEKLFFGSGTQLSVL.

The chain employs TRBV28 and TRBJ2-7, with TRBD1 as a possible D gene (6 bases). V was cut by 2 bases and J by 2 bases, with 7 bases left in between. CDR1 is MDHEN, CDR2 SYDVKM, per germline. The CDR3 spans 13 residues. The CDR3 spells CASSLTGTYEQYF. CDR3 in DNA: TGTGCCAGCAGTTTAACAGGGACCTACGAGCAGTACTTC.

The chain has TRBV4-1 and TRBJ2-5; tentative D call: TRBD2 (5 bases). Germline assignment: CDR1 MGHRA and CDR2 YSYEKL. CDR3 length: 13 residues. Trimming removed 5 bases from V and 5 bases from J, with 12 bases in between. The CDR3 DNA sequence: TGCGCCAGCAGCTACGGACGCGGGGAGACCCAGTACTTC. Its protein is CASSYGRGETQYF.

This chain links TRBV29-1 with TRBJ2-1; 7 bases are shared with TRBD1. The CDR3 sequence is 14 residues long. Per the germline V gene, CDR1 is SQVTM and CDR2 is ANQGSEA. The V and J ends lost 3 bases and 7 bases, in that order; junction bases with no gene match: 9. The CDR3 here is CSVEGQSIVNEQFF. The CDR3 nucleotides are TGCAGCGTTGAGGGACAGTCCATAGTGAATGAGCAGTTCTTC.